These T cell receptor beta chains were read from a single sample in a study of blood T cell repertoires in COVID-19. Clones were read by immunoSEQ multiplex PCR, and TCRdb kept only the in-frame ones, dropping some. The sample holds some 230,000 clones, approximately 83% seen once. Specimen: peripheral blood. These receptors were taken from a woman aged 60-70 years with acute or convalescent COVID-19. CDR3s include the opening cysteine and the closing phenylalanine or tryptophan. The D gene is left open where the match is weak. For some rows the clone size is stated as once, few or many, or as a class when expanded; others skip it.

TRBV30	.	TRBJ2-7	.	CAWSVGAYEQYF	TGTGCCTGGAGTGTTGGGGCGTACGAGCAGTACTTC
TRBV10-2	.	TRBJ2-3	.	CASTRPGSTDTQYF	TGCGCCAGCACCCGCCCGGGAAGCACAGATACGCAGTATTTT
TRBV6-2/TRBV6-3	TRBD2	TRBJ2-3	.	CASSPPLWASGPTDTQYF	TGTGCCAGCAGTCCCCCCTTATGGGCTAGCGGGCCTACAGATACGCAGTATTTT
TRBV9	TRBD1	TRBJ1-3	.	CASSANPGTGVENTIYF	TGTGCCAGCAGCGCAAACCCCGGGACAGGGGTTGAAAACACCATATATTTT
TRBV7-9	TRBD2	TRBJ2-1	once	CASSRTSFDEQFF	TGTGCCAGCAGCCGGACTAGCTTTGATGAGCAGTTCTTC
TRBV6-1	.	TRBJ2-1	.	CASGGLALWHYNEQFF	TGTGCCAGCGGTGGGCTAGCCCTTTGGCACTATAATGAGCAGTTCTTC
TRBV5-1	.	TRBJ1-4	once	CASSFGETANEKLFF	TGCGCCAGCAGCTTCGGGGAAACTGCTAATGAAAAACTGTTTTTT
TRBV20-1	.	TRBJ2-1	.	CSASGYNEQFF	TGCAGTGCTAGCGGGTACAATGAGCAGTTCTTC
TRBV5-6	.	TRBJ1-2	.	CASSRDGDSVYGYTF	TGTGCCAGCAGCCGGGATGGGGATTCGGTATATGGCTACACCTTC
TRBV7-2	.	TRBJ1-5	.	CASSLIGGMQPQHF	TGTGCCAGCAGCTTAATTGGGGGGATGCAGCCCCAGCATTTT
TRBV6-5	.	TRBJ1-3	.	CASRTSSGAGNTIYF	TGTGCCAGCAGGACATCTTCAGGGGCTGGAAACACCATATATTTT
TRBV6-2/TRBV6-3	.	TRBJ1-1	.	CASSRAGGTEAFF	TGTGCCAGCAGTCGCGCGGGGGGCACTGAAGCTTTCTTT
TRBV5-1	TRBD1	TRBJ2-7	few	CASSQGQGAYEQYF	TGCGCCAGCAGCCAGGGACAGGGGGCCTACGAGCAGTACTTC
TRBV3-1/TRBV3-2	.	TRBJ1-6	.	CASSQDSGASPLHF	TGTGCCAGCAGCCAAGACTCTGGAGCGTCACCCCTCCACTTT
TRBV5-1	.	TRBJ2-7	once	CASSDTDSSYEQYF	TGCGCCAGCAGTGATACGGACTCTTCCTACGAGCAGTACTTC
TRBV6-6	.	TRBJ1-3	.	CASSYSTGSGNTIYF	TGTGCCAGCAGTTACTCGACTGGCTCTGGAAACACCATATATTTT
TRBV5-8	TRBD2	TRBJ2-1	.	CASSLLGGGSYNEQFF	TGTGCCAGCAGCTTGTTGGGGGGGGGCTCCTACAATGAGCAGTTCTTC
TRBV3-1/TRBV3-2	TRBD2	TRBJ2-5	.	CASSHRSSGGSETQYF	TGTGCCAGCAGCCATCGTTCTAGCGGGGGATCGGAGACCCAGTACTTC
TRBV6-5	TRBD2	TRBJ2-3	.	CASAGGPTDTQYF	TGTGCCAGCGCGGGGGGGCCCACGGATACGCAGTATTTT
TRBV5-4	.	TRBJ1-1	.	CASSLLAAPNTEAFF	TGTGCCAGCAGCTTGCTGGCTGCCCCGAACACTGAAGCTTTCTTT
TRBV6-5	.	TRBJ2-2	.	CASGRGANTGELFF	TGTGCCAGCGGCCGGGGGGCCAACACCGGGGAGCTGTTTTTT
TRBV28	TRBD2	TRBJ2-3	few	CASSLAGGPVTDTQYF	TGTGCCAGCAGTTTAGCGGGGGGGCCGGTAACAGATACGCAGTATTTT
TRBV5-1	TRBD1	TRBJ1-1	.	CASSAGQGAVSTEAFF	TGCGCCAGCAGCGCTGGACAGGGAGCGGTCTCTACTGAAGCTTTCTTT
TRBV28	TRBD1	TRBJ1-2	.	CASGSLQDRGIKYGYTF	TGTGCCAGCGGATCACTACAGGACAGGGGGATTAAGTATGGCTACACCTTC
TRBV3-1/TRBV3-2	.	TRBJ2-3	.	CASSQQRVSTDTQYF	TGTGCCAGCAGCCAACAGCGGGTTAGCACAGATACGCAGTATTTT